The clone carrying this T cell receptor (beta chain) showed up many times. Uncontrolled infection, other autoimmune disease, pregnancy and lactation each barred patients from inclusion. Each 10 ml fresh peripheral blood draw supplied the PBMCs. These data originate in a study of T cells in Graves' hyperthyroidism and ophthalmopathy. The CDR3 loop spans 13 amino acids. CDR1 and CDR2 from the germline V gene are MNHEY and SMNVEV (reference sequence). Trimming took 3 bases from V and 7 from J; bases not matched to a gene: 2. It was RNA transcripts that yielded the amplified TCR beta CDR3 regions. The study used the HTBI primer set for a first-round RT-PCR of the TCR CDR3. Each CDR3 protein is one row after TCRdb ran MiXCR on the multiplex PCR reads. This repertoire shows 450,000 to 650,000 distinct CDR3 sequences, approximately 17% found once; its top ten account for around 17%.

The sequenced material came from blood. The chain has TRBV27 and TRBJ1-2; the match to TRBD1 covers 10 bases. The sequence was collected from a woman under 30 with Graves' ophthalmopathy. The CDR3, as DNA: TGTGCCAGCAGTTTTGGGGACAGGGGTGGCTACACCTTC. It specifies CASSFGDRGGYTF.